The rows below give T cell receptor beta chains drawn from one sample of a study of cytomegalovirus exposure and HLA in healthy donors. Libraries were prepared by immunoSEQ multiplex PCR; TCRdb keeps only in-frame clonotypes and omits some of them. The table records around 110,000 clones, roughly four fifths of them present only once. The sequenced material came from PBMCs. Receptors were obtained from a young woman in good health and CMV-seronegative. The CDR3 runs from the conserved cysteine through the conserved F or W. D genes are given only for firm matches. A row's size may be missing; if present it is once, few, many or a size class.

J gene,clone size,CDR3 length,D gene,V gene,CDR3 DNA,CDR3 protein
TRBJ1-4,NA,15,NA,TRBV30,TGTGCCTGGAGTGTTGGGCTCGCAACTAATGAAAAACTGTTTTTT,CAWSVGLATNEKLFF
TRBJ2-2,once,14,TRBD2,TRBV2,TGTGCCAGCAGTGGTGGGGGGGGCACCGGGGAGCTGTTTTTT,CASSGGGGTGELFF
TRBJ1-1,NA,15,TRBD1,TRBV9,TGTGCCAGCAGCGTAGAGGGGGCGCTAAACACTGAAGCTTTCTTT,CASSVEGALNTEAFF
TRBJ1-2,NA,14,NA,TRBV18,TGTGCCAGCTCCCCAAGCACCTCTAACTATGGCTACACCTTC,CASSPSTSNYGYTF
TRBJ1-2,NA,14,NA,TRBV11-2,TGTGCCAGCAGCCGATTGGGGCCGATAGATGGCTACACCTTC,CASSRLGPIDGYTF
TRBJ1-5,once,13,NA,TRBV5-4,TGTGCCAGCAGCTTGAACGGTAATCAGCCCCAGCATTTT,CASSLNGNQPQHF
TRBJ2-2,NA,16,NA,TRBV19,TGTGCCAGTAGTATCAACAATGCAGGGGGGACCGGGGAGCTGTTTTTT,CASSINNAGGTGELFF
TRBJ1-1,NA,15,TRBD1,TRBV13,TGTGCCAGCAGCCCTCAGGGACAGGGTTGGACTGAAGCTTTCTTT,CASSPQGQGWTEAFF
TRBJ1-1,NA,13,NA,TRBV6-5,TGTGCCAGCAGTTACCCGGGGAAGACTGAAGCTTTCTTT,CASSYPGKTEAFF
TRBJ1-5,NA,15,NA,TRBV19,TGTGCCAGTAGTACCGGACAGTCGGGCAATCAGCCCCAGCATTTT,CASSTGQSGNQPQHF
TRBJ2-1,NA,17,TRBD2,TRBV19,TGTGCCAGTCGTAGGTCGGAACGGGGGGACCTTTACAATGAGCAGTTCTTC,CASRRSERGDLYNEQFF
TRBJ1-2,few,15,TRBD1,TRBV5-1,TGCGCCAGCAGCTTGGGACAGGGTTGGGGCTATGGCTACACCTTC,CASSLGQGWGYGYTF
TRBJ2-3,few,14,NA,TRBV10-3,TGTGCCATCAGTGAAGGAGGGGCAGGGGATACGCAGTATTTT,CAISEGGAGDTQYF
TRBJ1-2,NA,14,TRBD1,TRBV2,TGTGCCAGCAGTGCCGGGACAGGGAACTATGGCTACACCTTC,CASSAGTGNYGYTF
TRBJ2-5,NA,17,TRBD2,TRBV29-1,TGCAGCGTTGACTCCGGGACTAGCGGGGGGTTACAAGAGACCCAGTACTTC,CSVDSGTSGGLQETQYF
TRBJ1-1,NA,13,NA,TRBV5-1,TGCGCCAGCCAGGGGTCGCGGAACACTGAAGCTTTCTTT,CASQGSRNTEAFF
TRBJ1-1,few,13,NA,TRBV6-1,TGTGCCAGCAGTGCTCGGGTGGGCACTGAAGCTTTCTTT,CASSARVGTEAFF
TRBJ1-2,NA,15,NA,TRBV6-5,TGTGCCAGCAGTTACAATCCGACAGGCGTCTATGGCTACACCTTC,CASSYNPTGVYGYTF
TRBJ2-4,NA,16,NA,TRBV2,TGTGCCAGCAGTCGACAGGAAGGGGCGGCCAAAAACATTCAGTACTTC,CASSRQEGAAKNIQYF
TRBJ2-1,NA,13,TRBD2,TRBV30,TGTGCCTTCCGGCGGGGGGACTACAATGAGCAGTTCTTC,CAFRRGDYNEQFF
TRBJ1-6,NA,15,NA,TRBV5-1,TGCGCCAGCAGCTTGGAAACAGGAGATAATTCACCCCTCCACTTT,CASSLETGDNSPLHF
TRBJ1-6,once,16,NA,TRBV5-1,TGCGCCAGCAGCCCGGGTTTGGAGCCCACTAATTCACCCCTCCACTTT,CASSPGLEPTNSPLHF
TRBJ1-2,NA,15,NA,TRBV6-1,TGTGCCAGCAGTGAAGCGCTTCTGACAGCGTATGGCTACACCTTC,CASSEALLTAYGYTF
TRBJ1-5,NA,14,NA,TRBV2,TGTGCCAGCAGTGTGGAGAGGGGCAATCAGCCCCAGCATTTT,CASSVERGNQPQHF
TRBJ2-5,NA,14,NA,TRBV6-1,TGTGCCAGCAGCCTGGGACTTATTGGGGAGACCCAGTACTTC,CASSLGLIGETQYF
TRBJ1-4,NA,14,NA,TRBV6-1,TGTGCTTCGGGGACAACGCTCCCAAATGAAAAACTGTTTTTT,CASGTTLPNEKLFF
TRBJ2-3,NA,15,TRBD2,TRBV10-2,TGCGCCAGCAGTGTCAGCGGGGGGGCCTTTGATACGCAGTATTTT,CASSVSGGAFDTQYF
TRBJ1-2,few,14,NA,TRBV2,TGTGCCAGCCACCACAGTGGCTACATTAGTGGCTACACCTTC,CASHHSGYISGYTF
TRBJ1-1,NA,13,TRBD1,TRBV2,TGTGCCAGCAGCTGGGACAGAGCCACTGAAGCTTTCTTT,CASSWDRATEAFF
TRBJ1-1,NA,14,TRBD1,TRBV19,TGTGCCAGTAGCCAACAGGGGGCTTGGACTGAAGCTTTCTTT,CASSQQGAWTEAFF
TRBJ2-1,NA,14,TRBD1,TRBV10-1,TGCGCCAGCAGTGGGACAGGGTTGAGCAATGAGCAGTTCTTC,CASSGTGLSNEQFF
TRBJ1-2,NA,14,TRBD1,TRBV19,TGTGCCAGTAGTCACGGGACAGGTTTCTATGGCTACACCTTC,CASSHGTGFYGYTF
TRBJ2-1,NA,15,TRBD2,TRBV6-5,TGTGCCAGCAGCAGCCCAGCGGGGGGAGACAATGAGCAGTTCTTC,CASSSPAGGDNEQFF
TRBJ1-2,NA,11,NA,TRBV29-1,TGCAGCGTTGTCTCCCTCAGGGGCTACACCTTC,CSVVSLRGYTF
TRBJ1-1,NA,12,NA,TRBV7-9,TGTGCCAGCAGCCTTGCGGGAACTGAAGCTTTCTTT,CASSLAGTEAFF
TRBJ2-5,NA,17,TRBD2,TRBV4-1,TGCGCCAGCAGCCAATTTGAGCGGGGGGGCCGGTTAGAGACCCAGTACTTC,CASSQFERGGRLETQYF
TRBJ1-2,NA,16,TRBD1,TRBV28,TGTGCCAGCAGTTCCTACGACAGGGGCCTTGTTCTTGGCTACACCTTC,CASSSYDRGLVLGYTF
TRBJ2-3,NA,15,NA,TRBV6-6,TGTGCCAGCAGTTATTGGGCAGGGGCGGCAGATACGCAGTATTTT,CASSYWAGAADTQYF
TRBJ1-5,NA,17,TRBD1,TRBV28,TGTGCCAGCAGCCCTACCCAGACAGGGCTTGGCAATCAGCCCCAGCATTTT,CASSPTQTGLGNQPQHF
TRBJ1-4,NA,17,NA,TRBV27,TGTGCCAGCAGTTTATTCGGATACACAGGGAGAGATGAAAAACTGTTTTTT,CASSLFGYTGRDEKLFF
TRBJ1-5,NA,18,TRBD1,TRBV19,TGTGCCAGTAGGGCGGCTACGGACAGGGAGATTAGCAATCAGCCCCAGCATTTT,CASRAATDREISNQPQHF
TRBJ2-7,NA,18,TRBD1,TRBV4-1,TGCGCCAGCAGCGGACGGGACAGCGACCGGACACGGAACTACGAGCAGTACTTC,CASSGRDSDRTRNYEQYF
TRBJ2-3,NA,13,NA,TRBV29-1,TGCAGCGTTGTACGGGGTAGCACAGATACGCAGTATTTT,CSVVRGSTDTQYF